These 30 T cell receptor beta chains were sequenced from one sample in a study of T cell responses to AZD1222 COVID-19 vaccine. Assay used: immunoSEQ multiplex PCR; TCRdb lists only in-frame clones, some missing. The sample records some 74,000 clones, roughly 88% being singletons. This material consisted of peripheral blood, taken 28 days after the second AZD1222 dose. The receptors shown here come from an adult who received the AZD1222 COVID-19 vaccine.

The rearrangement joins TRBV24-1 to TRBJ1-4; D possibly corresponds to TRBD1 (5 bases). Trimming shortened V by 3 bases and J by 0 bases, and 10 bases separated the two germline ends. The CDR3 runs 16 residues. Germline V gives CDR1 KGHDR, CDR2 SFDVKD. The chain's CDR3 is CATSDGRAATNEKLFF. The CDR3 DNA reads TGTGCCACCAGTGATGGCAGGGCAGCAACTAATGAAAAACTGTTTTTT.

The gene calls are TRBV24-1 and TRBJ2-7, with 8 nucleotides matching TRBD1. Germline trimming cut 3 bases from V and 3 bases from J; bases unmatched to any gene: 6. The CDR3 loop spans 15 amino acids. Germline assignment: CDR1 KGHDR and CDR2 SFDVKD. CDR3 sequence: CATSDPGTGHYEQYF. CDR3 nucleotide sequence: TGTGCCACCAGTGATCCCGGGACAGGACACTACGAGCAGTACTTC.

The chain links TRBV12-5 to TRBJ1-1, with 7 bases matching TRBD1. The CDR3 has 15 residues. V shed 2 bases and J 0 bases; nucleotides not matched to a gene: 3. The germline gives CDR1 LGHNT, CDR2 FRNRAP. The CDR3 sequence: CASGLSGTVNTEAFF. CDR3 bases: TGTGCTAGTGGTTTGTCCGGGACAGTGAACACTGAAGCTTTCTTT.

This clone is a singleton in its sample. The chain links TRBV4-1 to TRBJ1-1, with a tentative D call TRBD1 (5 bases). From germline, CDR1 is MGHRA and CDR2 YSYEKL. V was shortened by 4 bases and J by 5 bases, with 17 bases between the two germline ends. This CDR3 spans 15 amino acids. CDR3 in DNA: TGCGCCAGCAGCCCCCTTTCGGGGGTGAGGACTGAAGCTTTCTTT. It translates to CASSPLSGVRTEAFF.

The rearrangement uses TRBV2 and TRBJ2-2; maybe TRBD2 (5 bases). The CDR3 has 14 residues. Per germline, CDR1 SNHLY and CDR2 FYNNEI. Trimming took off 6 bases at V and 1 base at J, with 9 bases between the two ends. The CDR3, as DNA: TGTGCCAGCAGAACTGGAGGGAACACCGGGGAGCTGTTTTTT. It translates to CASRTGGNTGELFF.

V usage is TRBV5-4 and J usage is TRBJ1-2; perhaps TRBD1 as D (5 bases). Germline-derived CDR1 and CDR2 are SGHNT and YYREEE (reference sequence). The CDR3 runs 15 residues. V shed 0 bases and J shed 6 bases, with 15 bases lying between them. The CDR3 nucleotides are TGTGCCAGCAGCTTGGGGACACCGGTGTTGGATGGCTACACCTTC. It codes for CASSLGTPVLDGYTF.

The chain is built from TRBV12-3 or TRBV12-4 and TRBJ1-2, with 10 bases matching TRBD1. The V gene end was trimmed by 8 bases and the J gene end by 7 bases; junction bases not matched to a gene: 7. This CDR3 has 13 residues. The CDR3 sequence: CASGMTGGLGYTF. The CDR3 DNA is TGTGCCAGCGGGATGACAGGGGGCCTTGGCTACACCTTC.

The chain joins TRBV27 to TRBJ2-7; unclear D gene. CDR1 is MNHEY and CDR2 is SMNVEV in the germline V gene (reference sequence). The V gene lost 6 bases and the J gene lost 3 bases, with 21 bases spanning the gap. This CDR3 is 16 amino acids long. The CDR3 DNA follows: TGTGCCAGCAGAGCTACCTACAGAACGAAGCTCTACGAGCAGTACTTC. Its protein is CASRATYRTKLYEQYF.

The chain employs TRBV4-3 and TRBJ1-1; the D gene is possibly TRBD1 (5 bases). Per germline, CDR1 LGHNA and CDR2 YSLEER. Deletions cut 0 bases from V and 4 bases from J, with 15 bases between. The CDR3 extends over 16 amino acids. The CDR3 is CASSQEVKAGPTEAFF. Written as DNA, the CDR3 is TGCGCCAGCAGCCAAGAGGTTAAGGCAGGGCCCACTGAAGCTTTCTTT.

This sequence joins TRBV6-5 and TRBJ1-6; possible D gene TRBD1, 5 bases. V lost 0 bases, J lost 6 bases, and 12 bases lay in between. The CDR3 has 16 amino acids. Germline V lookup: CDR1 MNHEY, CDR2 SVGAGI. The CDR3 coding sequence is TGTGCCAGCAGTTACTCGACCCAGGGAAGTAATTCACCCCTCCACTTT. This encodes CASSYSTQGSNSPLHF.

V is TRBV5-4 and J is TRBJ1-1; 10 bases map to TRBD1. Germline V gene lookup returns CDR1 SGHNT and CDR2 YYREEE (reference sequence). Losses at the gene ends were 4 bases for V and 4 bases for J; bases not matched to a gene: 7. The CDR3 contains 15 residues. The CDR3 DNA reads TGTGCCAGCAGCACTCCCCGGACAGGGGGCACTGAAGCTTTCTTT. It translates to CASSTPRTGGTEAFF.

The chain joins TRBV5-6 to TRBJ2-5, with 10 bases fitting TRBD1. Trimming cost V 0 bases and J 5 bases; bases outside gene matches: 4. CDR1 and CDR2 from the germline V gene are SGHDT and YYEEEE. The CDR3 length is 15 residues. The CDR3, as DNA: TGTGCCAGCAGCTTGGCCATGGGACAGGGGGAGACCCAGTACTTC. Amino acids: CASSLAMGQGETQYF.

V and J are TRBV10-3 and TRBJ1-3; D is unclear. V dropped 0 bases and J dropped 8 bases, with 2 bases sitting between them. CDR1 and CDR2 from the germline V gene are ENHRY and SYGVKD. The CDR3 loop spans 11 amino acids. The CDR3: CAISESHTIYF. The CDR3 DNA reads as TGTGCCATCAGTGAGTCCCACACCATATATTTT.

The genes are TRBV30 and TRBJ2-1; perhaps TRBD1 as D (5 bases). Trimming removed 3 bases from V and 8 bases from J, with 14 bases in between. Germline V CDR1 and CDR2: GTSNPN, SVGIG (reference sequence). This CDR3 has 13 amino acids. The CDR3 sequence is CAWRLSGRHEQFF. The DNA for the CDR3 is TGTGCCTGGAGGCTATCAGGGCGCCATGAGCAGTTCTTC.

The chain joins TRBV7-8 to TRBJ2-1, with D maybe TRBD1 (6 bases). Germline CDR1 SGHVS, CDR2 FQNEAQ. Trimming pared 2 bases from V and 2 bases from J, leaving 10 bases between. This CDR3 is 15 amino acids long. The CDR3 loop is CASSLQRGTYNEQFF. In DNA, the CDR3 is TGTGCCAGCAGCTTACAGAGGGGGACCTACAATGAGCAGTTCTTC.

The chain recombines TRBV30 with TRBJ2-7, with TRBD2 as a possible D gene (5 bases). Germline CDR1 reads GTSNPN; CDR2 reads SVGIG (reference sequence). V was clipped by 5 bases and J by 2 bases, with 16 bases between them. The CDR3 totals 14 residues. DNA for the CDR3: TGTGCCTGGTCCGGGGAAGCTTCCGCCTACGAGCAGTACTTC. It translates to CAWSGEASAYEQYF.

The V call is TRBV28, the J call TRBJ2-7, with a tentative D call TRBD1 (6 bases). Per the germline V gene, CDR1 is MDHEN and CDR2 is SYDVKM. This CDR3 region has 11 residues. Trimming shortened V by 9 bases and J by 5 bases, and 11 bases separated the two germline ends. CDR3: CASHQGNEQYF. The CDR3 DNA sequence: TGTGCCAGTCACCAGGGGAACGAGCAGTACTTC.

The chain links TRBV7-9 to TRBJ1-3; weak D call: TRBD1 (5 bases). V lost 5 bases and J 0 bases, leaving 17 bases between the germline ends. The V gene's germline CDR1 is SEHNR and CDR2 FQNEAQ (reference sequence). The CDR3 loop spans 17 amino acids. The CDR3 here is CASSPGLLVNSGNTIYF. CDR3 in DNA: TGTGCCAGCAGCCCGGGACTCCTGGTCAACTCTGGAAACACCATATATTTT.

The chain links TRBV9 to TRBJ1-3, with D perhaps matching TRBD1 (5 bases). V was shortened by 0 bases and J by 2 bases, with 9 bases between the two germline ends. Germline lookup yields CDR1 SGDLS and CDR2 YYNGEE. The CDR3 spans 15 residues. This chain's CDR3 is CASSVVAGPGNTIYF. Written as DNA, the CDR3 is TGTGCCAGCAGCGTAGTTGCAGGGCCTGGAAACACCATATATTTT.

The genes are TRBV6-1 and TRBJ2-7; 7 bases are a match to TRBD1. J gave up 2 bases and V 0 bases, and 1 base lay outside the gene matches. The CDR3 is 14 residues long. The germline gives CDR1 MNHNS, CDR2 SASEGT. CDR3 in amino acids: CASSEAGQTYEQYF. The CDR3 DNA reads TGTGCCAGCAGTGAAGCGGGACAGACCTACGAGCAGTACTTC.

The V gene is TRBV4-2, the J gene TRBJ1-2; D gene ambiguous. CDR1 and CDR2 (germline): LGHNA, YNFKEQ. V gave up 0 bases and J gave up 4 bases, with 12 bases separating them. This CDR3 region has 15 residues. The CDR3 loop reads CASSQDLGMGYGYTF. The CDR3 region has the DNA TGTGCCAGCAGCCAAGACCTGGGGATGGGCTATGGCTACACCTTC.

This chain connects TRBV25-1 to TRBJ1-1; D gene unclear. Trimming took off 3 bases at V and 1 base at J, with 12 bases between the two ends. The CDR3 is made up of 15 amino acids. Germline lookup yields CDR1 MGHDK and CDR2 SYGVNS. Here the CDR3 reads CASSDPATGNTEAFF. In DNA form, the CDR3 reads TGTGCCAGCAGTGATCCCGCGACGGGGAACACTGAAGCTTTCTTT.

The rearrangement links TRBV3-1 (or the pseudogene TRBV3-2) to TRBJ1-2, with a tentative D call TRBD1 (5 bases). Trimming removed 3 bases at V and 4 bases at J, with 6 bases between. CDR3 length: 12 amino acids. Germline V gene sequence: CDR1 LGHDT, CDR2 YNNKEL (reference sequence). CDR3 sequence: CASSQGGYGYTF. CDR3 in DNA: TGTGCCAGCAGCCAGGGGGGCTATGGCTACACCTTC.

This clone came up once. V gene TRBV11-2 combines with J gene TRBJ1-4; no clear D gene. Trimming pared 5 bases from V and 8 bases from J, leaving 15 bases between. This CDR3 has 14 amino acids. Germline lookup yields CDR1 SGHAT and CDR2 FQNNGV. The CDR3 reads CASSLRTPGEKLFF. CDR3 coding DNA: TGTGCCAGCAGCCTGAGGACCCCGGGGGAAAAACTGTTTTTT.

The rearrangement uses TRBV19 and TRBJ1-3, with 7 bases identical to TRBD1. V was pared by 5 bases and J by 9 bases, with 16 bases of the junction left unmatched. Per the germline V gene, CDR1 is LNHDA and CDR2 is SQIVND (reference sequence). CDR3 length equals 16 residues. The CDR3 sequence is CASSPPRGGGSGTIYF. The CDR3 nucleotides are TGTGCCAGTAGTCCACCCAGGGGAGGGGGCAGCGGCACCATATATTTT. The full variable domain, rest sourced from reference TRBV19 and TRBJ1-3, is DGGITQSPKYLFRKEGQNVTLSCEQNLNHDAMYWYRQDPGQGLRLIYYSQIVNDFQKGDIAEGYSVSREKKESFPLTVTSAQKNPTAFYLCASSPPRGGGSGTIYFGEGSWLTVV.

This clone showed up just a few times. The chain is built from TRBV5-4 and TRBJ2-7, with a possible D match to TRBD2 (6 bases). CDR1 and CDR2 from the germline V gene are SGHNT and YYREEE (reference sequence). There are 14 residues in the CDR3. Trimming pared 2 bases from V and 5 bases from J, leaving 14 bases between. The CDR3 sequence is CASSFDRGRHEQYF. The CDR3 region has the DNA TGTGCCAGCAGCTTTGACCGGGGGAGACACGAGCAGTACTTC.

The DNA of the CDR3 is TGTGCCAGCAGCCCGGGTTACTACGAGCAGTACTTC. Its protein is CASSPGYYEQYF. This chain links TRBV12-3 or TRBV12-4 with TRBJ2-7; D gene uncertain. V was trimmed by 6 bases and J by 3 bases, leaving 9 bases between them. This CDR3 contains 12 residues.

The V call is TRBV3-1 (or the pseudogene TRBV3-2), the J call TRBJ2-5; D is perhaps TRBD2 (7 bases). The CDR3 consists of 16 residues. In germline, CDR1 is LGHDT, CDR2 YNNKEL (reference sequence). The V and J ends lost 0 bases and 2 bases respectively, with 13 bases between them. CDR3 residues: CASSQDYGGRQETQYF. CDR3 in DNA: TGTGCCAGCAGCCAAGATTACGGGGGGCGACAAGAGACCCAGTACTTC.

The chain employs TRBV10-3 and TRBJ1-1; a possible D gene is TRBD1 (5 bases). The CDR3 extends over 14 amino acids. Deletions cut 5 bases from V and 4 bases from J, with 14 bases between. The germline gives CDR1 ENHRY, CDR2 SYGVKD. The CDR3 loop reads CAISTDGRGTEAFF. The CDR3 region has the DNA TGTGCCATCAGTACCGACGGGAGGGGCACTGAAGCTTTCTTT.

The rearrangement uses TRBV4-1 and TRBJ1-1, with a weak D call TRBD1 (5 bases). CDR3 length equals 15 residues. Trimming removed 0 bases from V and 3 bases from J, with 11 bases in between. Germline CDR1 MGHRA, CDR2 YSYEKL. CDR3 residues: CASSQETARDTEAFF. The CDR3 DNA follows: TGCGCCAGCAGCCAAGAAACAGCCAGGGACACTGAAGCTTTCTTT.